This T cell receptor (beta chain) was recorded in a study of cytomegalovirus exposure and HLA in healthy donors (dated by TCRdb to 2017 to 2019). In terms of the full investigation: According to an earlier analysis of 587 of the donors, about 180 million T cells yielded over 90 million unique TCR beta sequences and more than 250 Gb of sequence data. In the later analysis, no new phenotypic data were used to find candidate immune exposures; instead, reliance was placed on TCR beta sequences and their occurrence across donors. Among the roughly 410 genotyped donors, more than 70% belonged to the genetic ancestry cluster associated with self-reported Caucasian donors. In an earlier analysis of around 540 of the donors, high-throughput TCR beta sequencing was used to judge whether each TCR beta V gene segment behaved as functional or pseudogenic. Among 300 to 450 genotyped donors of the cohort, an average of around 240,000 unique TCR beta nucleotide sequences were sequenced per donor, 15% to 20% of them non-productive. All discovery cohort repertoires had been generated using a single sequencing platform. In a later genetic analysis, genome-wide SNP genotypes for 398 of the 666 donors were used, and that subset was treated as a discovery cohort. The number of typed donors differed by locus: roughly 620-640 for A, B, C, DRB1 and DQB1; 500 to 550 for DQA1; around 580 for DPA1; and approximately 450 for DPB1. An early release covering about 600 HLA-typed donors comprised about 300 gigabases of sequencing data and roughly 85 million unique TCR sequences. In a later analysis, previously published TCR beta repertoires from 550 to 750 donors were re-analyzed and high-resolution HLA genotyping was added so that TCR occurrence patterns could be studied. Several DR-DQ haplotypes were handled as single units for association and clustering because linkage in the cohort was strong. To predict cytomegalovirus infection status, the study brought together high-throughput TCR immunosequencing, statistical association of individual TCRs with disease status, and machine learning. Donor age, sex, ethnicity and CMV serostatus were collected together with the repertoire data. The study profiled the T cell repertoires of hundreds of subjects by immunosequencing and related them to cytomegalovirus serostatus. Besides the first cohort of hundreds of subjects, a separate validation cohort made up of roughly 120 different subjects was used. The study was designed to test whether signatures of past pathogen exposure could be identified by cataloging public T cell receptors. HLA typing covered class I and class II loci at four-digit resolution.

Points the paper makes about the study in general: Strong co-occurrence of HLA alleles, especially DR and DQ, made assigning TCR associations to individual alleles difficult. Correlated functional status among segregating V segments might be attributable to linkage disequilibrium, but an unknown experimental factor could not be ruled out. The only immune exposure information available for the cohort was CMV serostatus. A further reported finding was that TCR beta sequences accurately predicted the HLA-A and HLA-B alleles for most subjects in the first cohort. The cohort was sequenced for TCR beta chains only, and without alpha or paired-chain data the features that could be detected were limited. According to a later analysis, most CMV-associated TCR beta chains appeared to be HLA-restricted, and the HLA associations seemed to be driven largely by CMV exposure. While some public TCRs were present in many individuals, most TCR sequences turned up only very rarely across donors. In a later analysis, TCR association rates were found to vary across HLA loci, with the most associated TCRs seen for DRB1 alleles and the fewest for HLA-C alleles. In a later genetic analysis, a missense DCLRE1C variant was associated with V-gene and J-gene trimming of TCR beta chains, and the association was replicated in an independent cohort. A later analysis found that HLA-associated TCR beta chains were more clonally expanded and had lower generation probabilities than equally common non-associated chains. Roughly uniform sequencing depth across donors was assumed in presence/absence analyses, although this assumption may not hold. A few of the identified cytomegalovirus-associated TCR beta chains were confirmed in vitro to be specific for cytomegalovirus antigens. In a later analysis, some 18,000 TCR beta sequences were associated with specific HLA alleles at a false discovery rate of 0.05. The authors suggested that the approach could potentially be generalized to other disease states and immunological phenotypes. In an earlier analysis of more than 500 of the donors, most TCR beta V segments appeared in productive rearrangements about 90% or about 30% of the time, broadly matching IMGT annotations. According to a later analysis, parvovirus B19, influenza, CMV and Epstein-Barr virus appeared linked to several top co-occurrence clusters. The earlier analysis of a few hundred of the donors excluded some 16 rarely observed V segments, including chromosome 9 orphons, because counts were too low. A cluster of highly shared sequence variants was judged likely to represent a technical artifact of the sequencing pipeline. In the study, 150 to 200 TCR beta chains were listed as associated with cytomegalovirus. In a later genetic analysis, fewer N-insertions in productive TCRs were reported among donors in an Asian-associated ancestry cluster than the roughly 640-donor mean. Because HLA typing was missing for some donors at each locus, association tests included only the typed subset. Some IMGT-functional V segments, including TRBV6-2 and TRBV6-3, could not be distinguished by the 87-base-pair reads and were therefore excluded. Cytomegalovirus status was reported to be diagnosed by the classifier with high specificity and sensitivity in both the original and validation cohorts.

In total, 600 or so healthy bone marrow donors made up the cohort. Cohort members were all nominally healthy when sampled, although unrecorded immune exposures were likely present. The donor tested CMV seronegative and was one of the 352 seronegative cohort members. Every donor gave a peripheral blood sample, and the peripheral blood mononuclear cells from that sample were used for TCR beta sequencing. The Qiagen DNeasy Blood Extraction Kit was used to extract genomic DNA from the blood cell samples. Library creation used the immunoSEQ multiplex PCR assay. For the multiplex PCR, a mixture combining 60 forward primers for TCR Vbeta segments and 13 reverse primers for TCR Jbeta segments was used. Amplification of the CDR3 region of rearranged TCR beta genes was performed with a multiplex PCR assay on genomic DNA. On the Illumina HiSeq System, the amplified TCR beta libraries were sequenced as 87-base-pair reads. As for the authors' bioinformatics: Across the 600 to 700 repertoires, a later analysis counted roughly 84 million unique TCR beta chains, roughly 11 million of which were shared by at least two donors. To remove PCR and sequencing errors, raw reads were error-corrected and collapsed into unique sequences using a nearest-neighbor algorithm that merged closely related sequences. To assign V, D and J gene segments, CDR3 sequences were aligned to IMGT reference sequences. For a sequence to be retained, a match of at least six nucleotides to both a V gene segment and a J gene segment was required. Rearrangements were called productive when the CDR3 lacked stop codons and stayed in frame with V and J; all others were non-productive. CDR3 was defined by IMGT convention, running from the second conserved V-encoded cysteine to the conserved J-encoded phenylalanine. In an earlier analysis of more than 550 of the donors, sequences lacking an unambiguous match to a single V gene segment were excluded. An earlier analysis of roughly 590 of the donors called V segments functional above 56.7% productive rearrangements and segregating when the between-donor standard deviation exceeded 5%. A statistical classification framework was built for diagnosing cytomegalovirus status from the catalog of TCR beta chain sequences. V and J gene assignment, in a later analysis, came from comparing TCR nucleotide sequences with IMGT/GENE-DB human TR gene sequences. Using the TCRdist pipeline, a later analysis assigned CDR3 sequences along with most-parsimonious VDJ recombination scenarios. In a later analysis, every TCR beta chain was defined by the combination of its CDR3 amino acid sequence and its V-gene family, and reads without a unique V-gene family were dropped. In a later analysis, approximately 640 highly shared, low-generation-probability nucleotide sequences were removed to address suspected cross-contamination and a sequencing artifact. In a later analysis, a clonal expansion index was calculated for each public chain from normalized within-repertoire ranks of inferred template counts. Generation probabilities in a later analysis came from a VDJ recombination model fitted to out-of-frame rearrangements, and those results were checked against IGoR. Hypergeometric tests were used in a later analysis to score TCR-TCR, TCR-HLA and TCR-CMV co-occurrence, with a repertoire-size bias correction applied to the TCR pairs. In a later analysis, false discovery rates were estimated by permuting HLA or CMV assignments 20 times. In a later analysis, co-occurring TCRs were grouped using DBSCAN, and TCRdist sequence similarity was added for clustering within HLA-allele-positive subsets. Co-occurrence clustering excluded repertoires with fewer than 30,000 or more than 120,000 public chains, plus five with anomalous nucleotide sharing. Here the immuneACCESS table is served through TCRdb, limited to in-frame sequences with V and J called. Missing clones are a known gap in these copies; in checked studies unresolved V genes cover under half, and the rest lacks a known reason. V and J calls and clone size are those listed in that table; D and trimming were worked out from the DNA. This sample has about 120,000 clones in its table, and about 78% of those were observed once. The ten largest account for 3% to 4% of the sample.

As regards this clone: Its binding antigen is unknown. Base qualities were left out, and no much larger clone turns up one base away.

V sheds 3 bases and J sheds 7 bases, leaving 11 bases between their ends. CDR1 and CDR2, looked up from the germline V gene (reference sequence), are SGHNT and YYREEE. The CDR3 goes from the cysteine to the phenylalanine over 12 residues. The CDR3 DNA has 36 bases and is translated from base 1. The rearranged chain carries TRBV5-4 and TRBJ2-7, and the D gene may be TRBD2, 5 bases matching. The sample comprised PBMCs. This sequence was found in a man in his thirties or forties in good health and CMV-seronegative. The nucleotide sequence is TGTGCCAGCAGCTACCTCGGGGTGGAGCAGTACTTC. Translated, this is CASSYLGVEQYF.